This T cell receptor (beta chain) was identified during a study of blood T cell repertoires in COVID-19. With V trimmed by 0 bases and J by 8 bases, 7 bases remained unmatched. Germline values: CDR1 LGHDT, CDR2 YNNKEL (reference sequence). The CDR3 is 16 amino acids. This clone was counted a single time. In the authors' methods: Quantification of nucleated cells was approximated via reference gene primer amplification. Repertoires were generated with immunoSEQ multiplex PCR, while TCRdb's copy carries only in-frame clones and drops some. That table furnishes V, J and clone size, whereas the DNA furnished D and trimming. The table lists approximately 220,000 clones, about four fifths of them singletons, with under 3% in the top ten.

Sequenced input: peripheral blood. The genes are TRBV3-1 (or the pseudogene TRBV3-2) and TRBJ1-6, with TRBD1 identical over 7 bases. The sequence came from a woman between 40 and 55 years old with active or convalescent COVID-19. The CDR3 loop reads CASSQDLGTADSPLHF. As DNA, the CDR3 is TGTGCCAGCAGCCAAGATTTGGGGACAGCAGATTCACCCCTCCACTTT.